The rows below give T cell receptor beta chains drawn from one sample of a study of T cells in Graves' hyperthyroidism and ophthalmopathy. TCRdb analysed the multiplex PCR reads with MiXCR anew, one entry per CDR3 protein. The sample has about 270,000 distinct CDR3 sequences, approximately 20% seen once. The source material was blood. The source is a man aged 25 to 40 with Graves' ophthalmopathy. Both conserved end residues are part of each CDR3. D genes are given only for firm matches. Clone size appears in some rows only: once, few, many, or a class for an expanded clone.

d_call clone_size j_call cdr3_length v_call cdr3_aa cdr3_nt
NA few TRBJ1-1 14 TRBV6-6 CASSYEGAGTEAFF TGTGCCAGCAGTTACGAAGGCGCGGGCACTGAAGCTTTCTTT
NA NA TRBJ2-2 14 TRBV5-1 CASSSDGLPGELFF TGCGCCAGCAGCTCGGACGGCCTCCCCGGGGAGCTGTTTTTT
NA many TRBJ2-1 13 TRBV5-1 CASSSNRVYEQFF TGCGCCAGCAGCTCTAACAGGGTCTATGAGCAGTTCTTC
NA few TRBJ1-2 15 TRBV7-2 CASSPPTSRGNGYTF TGTGCCAGCAGCCCCCCGACATCCAGGGGTAATGGCTACACCTTC
NA NA TRBJ2-2 13 TRBV24-1 CATKVGDTGELFF TGTGCCACCAAAGTAGGGGATACCGGGGAGCTGTTTTTT
TRBD2 many TRBJ2-1 16 TRBV13 CASSAVTSGQYNEQFF TGTGCCAGCAGCGCCGTGACTAGCGGCCAATACAATGAGCAGTTCTTC
NA few TRBJ1-3 17 TRBV6-2/TRBV6-3 CASLPVLIPGRGNTIYF TGTGCCAGTCTCCCCGTGCTGATCCCCGGACGGGGAAACACCATATATTTT
NA NA TRBJ1-2 14 TRBV12-3/TRBV12-4 CASSLSTDNYGYTF TGTGCCAGCAGTTTGTCGACGGACAACTATGGCTACACCTTC
NA many TRBJ2-7 12 TRBV3-1 CASSQMGAEQYF TGTGCCAGCAGCCAGATGGGCGCCGAGCAGTACTTC
NA many TRBJ1-1 13 TRBV11-2 CASSLDRGGEAFF TGTGCCAGCAGCTTAGATCGGGGAGGAGAAGCTTTCTTT
NA many TRBJ2-2 14 TRBV11-3 CASSLGQVGGELFF TGTGCCAGCAGCTTAGGCCAGGTGGGCGGGGAGCTGTTTTTT
NA few TRBJ2-3 16 TRBV9 CASSFPQAAGTDTQYF TGTGCCAGCAGCTTCCCCCAAGCGGCGGGCACAGATACGCAGTATTTT
NA NA TRBJ2-7 16 TRBV28 CASMGTFGGREGEQYF TGTGCCAGCATGGGCACTTTCGGGGGCAGGGAAGGGGAGCAGTACTTC
TRBD2 NA TRBJ2-5 13 TRBV20-1 CSARAKRGETQYF TGCAGTGCTAGAGCTAAGCGGGGAGAGACCCAGTACTTC
NA few TRBJ2-1 14 TRBV29-1 CSVGGTFIYNEQFF TGCAGCGTTGGCGGGACTTTTATCTACAATGAGCAGTTCTTC
NA few TRBJ2-7 12 TRBV28 CASGSYPYEQYF TGTGCCAGCGGATCCTACCCCTACGAGCAGTACTTC
NA once TRBJ1-1 15 TRBV18 CASSPQGGTHLEAFF TGTGCCAGCTCACCCCAGGGTGGGACCCACCTGGAAGCTTTCTTT
NA NA TRBJ2-5 13 TRBV28 CASSPSGLETQYF TGTGCCAGCAGCCCATCAGGGTTAGAGACCCAGTACTTC
NA many TRBJ2-3 15 TRBV11-3 CASSLPGLPTDTQYF TGTGCCAGCAGCTTACCGGGACTCCCCACAGATACGCAGTATTTT
NA NA TRBJ1-4 15 TRBV14 CASSQVGLGNEKLFF TGTGCCAGCAGCCAAGTGGGGCTTGGTAATGAAAAACTGTTTTTT
TRBD2 NA TRBJ2-5 13 TRBV20-1 CSASGGGGETQYF TGCAGTGCTAGTGGGGGGGGGGGAGAGACCCAGTACTTC
NA many TRBJ2-3 12 TRBV7-8 CASSLEAGTQYF TGTGCCAGCAGCTTAGAAGCGGGTACGCAGTATTTT
NA few TRBJ1-1 13 TRBV12-3/TRBV12-4 CASSSRTSAEAFF TGTGCCAGCAGTAGCAGGACCTCCGCTGAAGCTTTCTTT
NA many TRBJ1-5 15 TRBV2 CASSQGGVGNQPQHF TGTGCCAGCAGCCAAGGGGGGGTGGGCAATCAGCCCCAGCATTTT
TRBD1 few TRBJ2-1 16 TRBV6-2/TRBV6-3 CASSSYDRGAYNEQFF TGTGCCAGCAGTTCCTATGACAGGGGGGCCTACAATGAGCAGTTCTTC
TRBD1 NA TRBJ2-7 13 TRBV28 CATTDRVVDEQYF TGTGCCACCACAGACAGGGTAGTCGACGAGCAGTACTTC
NA few TRBJ2-2 16 TRBV5-1 CASSFDREVDTGELFF TGCGCCAGCAGCTTCGACAGGGAGGTCGACACCGGGGAGCTGTTTTTT
TRBD1 many TRBJ2-5 17 TRBV2 CASSPGQGMEQQETQYF TGTGCCAGCAGCCCAGGACAGGGGATGGAGCAACAAGAGACCCAGTACTTC
TRBD2 NA TRBJ2-2 16 TRBV5-1 CASSLRSGSSSGELFF TGCGCCAGCAGCTTGAGGAGCGGGAGCAGTTCCGGGGAGCTGTTTTTT
NA few TRBJ2-1 13 TRBV24-1 CATNGAVNNEQFF TGTGCCACCAACGGGGCAGTTAACAATGAGCAGTTCTTC
NA NA TRBJ2-3 12 TRBV7-9 CASTQGASAQYF TGTGCCAGCACCCAAGGAGCATCGGCGCAGTATTTT
TRBD1 few TRBJ1-1 14 TRBV2 CASNKGQGFAEAFF TGTGCCAGCAACAAGGGACAGGGATTCGCTGAAGCTTTCTTT
TRBD2 NA TRBJ2-2 17 TRBV5-1 CASSPVASGSYTGELFF TGCGCCAGCAGCCCGGTGGCTAGCGGGAGTTACACCGGGGAGCTGTTTTTT
TRBD2 many TRBJ2-1 16 TRBV10-3 CAISGLGTSGAKEQFF TGTGCCATCAGTGGCCTTGGGACTAGCGGGGCCAAGGAGCAGTTCTTC
NA few TRBJ2-3 13 TRBV6-5 CASSYSFTDTQYF TGTGCCAGCAGTTACAGTTTCACAGATACGCAGTATTTT
NA NA TRBJ2-1 14 TRBV11-2 CASSSRDPSNEQFF TGTGCCAGCAGCTCCCGGGACCCCTCCAATGAGCAGTTCTTC
TRBD1 many TRBJ2-2 16 TRBV11-3 CASSLWDRANTGELFF TGTGCCAGCAGCCTCTGGGACAGGGCGAACACCGGGGAGCTGTTTTTT